The clone carrying this TCR beta chain appeared a few times. Its antigen is unidentified. These data are taken from a study of response to subunit inactivated influenza vaccine. Study-wide results and limits: Few additional T cells are recruited per seasonal influenza vaccination, authors suggested.

TCRdb re-analysed the RT-PCR reads in MiXCR, keeping a single row per CDR3 protein. Altogether 400,000 to 650,000 distinct CDR3 sequences are present, about 7.2% being singletons, with the ten largest covering approximately 14%. The sequence was obtained from a man between 50 and 69 years old who received an inactivated influenza vaccine. Sequencing used PBMCs from blood, obtained less than 30 months after vaccination.

In DNA form, the CDR3 reads TGTGCCAGCAGACTAGACAGAGCAACTAATGAAAAACTGTTTTTT. Amino acid sequence: CASRLDRATNEKLFF. V and J are TRBV6-1 and TRBJ1-4; maybe TRBD1 (5 bases). CDR1 and CDR2 (germline): MNHNS, SASEGT. V was shortened by 6 bases and J by 0 bases, with 11 bases between the two germline ends. This CDR3 has 15 amino acids.